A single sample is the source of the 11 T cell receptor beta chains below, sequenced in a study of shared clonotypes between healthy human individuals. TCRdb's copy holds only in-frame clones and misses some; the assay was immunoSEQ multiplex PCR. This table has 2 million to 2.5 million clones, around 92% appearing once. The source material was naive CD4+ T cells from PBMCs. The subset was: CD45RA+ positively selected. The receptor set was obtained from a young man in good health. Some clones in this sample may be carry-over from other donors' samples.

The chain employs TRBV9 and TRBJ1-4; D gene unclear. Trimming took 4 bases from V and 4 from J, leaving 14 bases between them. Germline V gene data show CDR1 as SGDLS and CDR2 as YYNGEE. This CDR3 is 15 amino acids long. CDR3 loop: CASSPRGRVNEKLFF. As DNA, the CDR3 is TGTGCCAGCAGCCCCCGTGGAAGAGTTAATGAAAAACTGTTTTTT.

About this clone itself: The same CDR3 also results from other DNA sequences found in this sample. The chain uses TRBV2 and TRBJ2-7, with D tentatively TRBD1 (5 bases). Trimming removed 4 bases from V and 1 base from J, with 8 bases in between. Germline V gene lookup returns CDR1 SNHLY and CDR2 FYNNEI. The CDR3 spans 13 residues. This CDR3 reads CASSVDISYEQYF. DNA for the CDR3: TGTGCCAGCAGTGTGGACATATCCTACGAGCAGTACTTC.

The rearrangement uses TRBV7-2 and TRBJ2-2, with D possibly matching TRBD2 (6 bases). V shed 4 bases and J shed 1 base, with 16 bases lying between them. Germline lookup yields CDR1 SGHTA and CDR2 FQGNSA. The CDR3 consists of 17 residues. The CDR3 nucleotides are TGTGCCAGCAGCTCACCCTCGGGGAGGCTGAACACCGGGGAGCTGTTTTTT. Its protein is CASSSPSGRLNTGELFF.

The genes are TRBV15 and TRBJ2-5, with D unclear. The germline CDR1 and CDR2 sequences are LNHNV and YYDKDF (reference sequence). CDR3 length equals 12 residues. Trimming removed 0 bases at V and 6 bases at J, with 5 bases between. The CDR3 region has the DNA TGTGCCACCAGCAGAGATGAACAGACCCAGTACTTC. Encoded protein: CATSRDEQTQYF.

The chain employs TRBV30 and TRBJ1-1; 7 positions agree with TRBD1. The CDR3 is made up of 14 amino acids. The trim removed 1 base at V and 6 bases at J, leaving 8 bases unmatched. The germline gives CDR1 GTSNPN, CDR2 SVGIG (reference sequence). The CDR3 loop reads CAWSADREVAEAFF. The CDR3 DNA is TGTGCCTGGAGTGCCGACAGGGAGGTCGCTGAAGCTTTCTTT.

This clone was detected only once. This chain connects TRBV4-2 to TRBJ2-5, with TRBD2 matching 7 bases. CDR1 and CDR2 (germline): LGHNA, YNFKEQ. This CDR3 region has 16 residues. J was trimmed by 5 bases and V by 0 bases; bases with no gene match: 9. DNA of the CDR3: TGTGCCAGCAGCCAAGAACGAGCGGGGATGAGGGAGACCCAGTACTTC. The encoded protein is CASSQERAGMRETQYF.

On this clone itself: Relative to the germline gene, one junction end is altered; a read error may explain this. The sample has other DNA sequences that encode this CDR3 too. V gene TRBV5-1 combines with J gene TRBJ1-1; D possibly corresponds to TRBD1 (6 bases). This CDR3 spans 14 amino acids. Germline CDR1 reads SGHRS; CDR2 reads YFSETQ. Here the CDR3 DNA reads TGCGCCAGCAGCTCCACAGGGAGAGGGGCTGAGGCTTTCTTT. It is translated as CASSSTGRGAEAFF.

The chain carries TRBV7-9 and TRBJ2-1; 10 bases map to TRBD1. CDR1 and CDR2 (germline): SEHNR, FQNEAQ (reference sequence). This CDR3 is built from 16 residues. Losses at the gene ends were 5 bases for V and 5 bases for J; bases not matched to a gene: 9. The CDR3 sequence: CASSILTGGFNNEQFF. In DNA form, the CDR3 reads TGTGCCAGCAGCATCCTGACAGGGGGCTTTAACAATGAGCAGTTCTTC.

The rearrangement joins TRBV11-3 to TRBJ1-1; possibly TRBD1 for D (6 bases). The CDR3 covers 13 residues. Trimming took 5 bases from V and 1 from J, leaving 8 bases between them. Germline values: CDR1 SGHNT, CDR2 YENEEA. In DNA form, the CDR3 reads TGTGCCAGCAGCGAGACAGGGAACACTGAAGCTTTCTTT. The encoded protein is CASSETGNTEAFF.

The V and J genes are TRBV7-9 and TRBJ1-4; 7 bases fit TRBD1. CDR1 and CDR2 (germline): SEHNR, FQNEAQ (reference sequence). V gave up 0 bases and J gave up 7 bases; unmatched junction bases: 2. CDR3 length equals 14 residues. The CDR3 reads CASSLAGQSEKLFF. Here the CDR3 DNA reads TGTGCCAGCAGCTTAGCGGGACAGAGTGAAAAACTGTTTTTT.

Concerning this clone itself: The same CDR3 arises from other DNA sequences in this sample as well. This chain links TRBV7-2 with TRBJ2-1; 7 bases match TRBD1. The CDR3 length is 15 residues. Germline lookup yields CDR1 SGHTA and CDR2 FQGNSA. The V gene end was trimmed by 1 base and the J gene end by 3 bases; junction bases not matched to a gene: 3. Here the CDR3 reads CASSLDRGDYNEQFF. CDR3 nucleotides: TGTGCCAGCAGCTTAGACAGGGGCGACTACAATGAGCAGTTCTTC.